Included here is one T cell receptor beta chain sequence, with context. This sample is drawn from a study of cytomegalovirus exposure and HLA in healthy donors. About the research overall: Within the Caucasian-associated ancestry cluster were approximately 77% of the 398 genotyped donors.

CDR1 is SEHNR, CDR2 FQNEAQ, per germline (reference sequence). This CDR3 is built from 17 residues. V was pared by 6 bases and J by 8 bases, with 15 bases of the junction left unmatched. Primers: 60 Vbeta forward and 13 Jbeta reverse. The method was immunoSEQ multiplex PCR; TCRdb's version includes in-frame clones alone and lacks a portion of them. The sample has about 150,000 clones; roughly 70% are singletons. The TCR originated in a woman in her 40s in good health and CMV-seronegative. The chain has TRBV7-9 and TRBJ2-3, with 12 positions matching TRBD2. The sample taken for sequencing was PBMCs. The CDR3 nucleotides are TGTGCCAGCAGTCAGTCCACTGGGACTAGCGGGCGAGGTACGCAGTATTTT. This translates into CASSQSTGTSGRGTQYF.